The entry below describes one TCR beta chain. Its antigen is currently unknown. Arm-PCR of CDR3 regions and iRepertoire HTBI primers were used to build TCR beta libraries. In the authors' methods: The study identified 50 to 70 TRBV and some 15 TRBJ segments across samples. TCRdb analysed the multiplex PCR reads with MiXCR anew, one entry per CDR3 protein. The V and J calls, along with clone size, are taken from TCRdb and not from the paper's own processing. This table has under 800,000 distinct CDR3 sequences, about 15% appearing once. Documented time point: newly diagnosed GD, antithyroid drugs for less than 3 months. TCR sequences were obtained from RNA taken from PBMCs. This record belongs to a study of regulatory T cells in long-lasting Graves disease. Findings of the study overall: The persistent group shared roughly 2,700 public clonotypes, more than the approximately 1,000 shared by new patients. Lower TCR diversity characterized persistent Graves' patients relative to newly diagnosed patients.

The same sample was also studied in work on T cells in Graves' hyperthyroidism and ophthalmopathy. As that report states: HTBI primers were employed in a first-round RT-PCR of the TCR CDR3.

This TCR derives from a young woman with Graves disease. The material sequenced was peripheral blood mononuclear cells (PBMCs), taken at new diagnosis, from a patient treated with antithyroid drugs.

The CDR3 region has the DNA TGTGCCTGGACAGGGACCCTAAGCTACACCTTC. It translates to CAWTGTLSYTF. V is TRBV30 and J is TRBJ1-2; possibly TRBD1 for D (5 bases). Trimming took 4 bases from V and 9 from J, leaving 12 bases between them. This CDR3 has 11 amino acids. The germline CDR1 and CDR2 sequences are GTSNPN and SVGIG (reference sequence).